This T cell receptor (beta chain) was found in a study of blood T cell repertoires in COVID-19. This clone was picked up one time. Only in-frame clones appear in the TCRdb table, and some are missing; sequencing was by immunoSEQ multiplex PCR. The sample has 100,000 to 150,000 clones; almost 90% are singletons. Between the trimmed V and J ends, which lost 5 bases and 0 bases, there was a span of 9 bases. This CDR3 has 14 residues. Germline CDR1 and CDR2: SGHNT and YYREEE (reference sequence). The V call is TRBV5-4, the J call TRBJ1-3; D possibly corresponds to TRBD1 (5 bases). The sample consisted of peripheral blood. This receptor was obtained from a woman in her forties or fifties with active or convalescent COVID-19. The CDR3 nucleotides are TGTGCCAGCAGGCCGGACATCTCTGGAAACACCATATATTTT. This gives the protein CASRPDISGNTIYF.